The sequence of this TCR beta chain was determined in a study of blood T cell repertoires in COVID-19. On the study more broadly: PBMCs, B-cell-depleted T cells, or T cells were the source of the cDNA or gDNA that made up the material.

Study processing details: Estimation of nucleated cell counts relied on the amplification of reference gene primers. Sequenced by immunoSEQ multiplex PCR; TCRdb stores in-frame clones only, minus some. That table supplies the V and J calls and clone size; D and trimming were determined from the DNA. The sample contains roughly 140,000 clones, around 80% of which appear only once. V lost 0 bases to trimming and J lost 11 bases, with 16 bases between them. This CDR3 region has 14 residues. Germline V CDR1 and CDR2: MNHEY, SMNVEV (reference sequence). Recruitment covered 20 to 25 US areas and drew participants whose ages spanned roughly 18 to 90 years.

Sequenced input: PBMCs or T cells enriched from blood (not recorded which). The sequence derives from a woman aged 18-29 years who had been exposed to COVID-19. This chain uses TRBV27 with TRBJ1-1, with D maybe TRBD1 (6 bases). The CDR3 DNA is TGTGCCAGCAGTTTATCGGGGGGGGCAGGGCTGGCTTTCTTT. This translates into CASSLSGGAGLAFF.